This passage covers 10 T cell receptor beta chains from one sample sequenced in a study of cytomegalovirus exposure and HLA in healthy donors. The primer mix had 60 Vbeta and 13 Jbeta primers. Here immunoSEQ multiplex PCR was the method, and the copy in TCRdb shows in-frame clones only, minus some. This table has around 140,000 clones, approximately 78% appearing once. The sequenced sample consisted of PBMCs. The receptors were sampled from a female donor in good health and CMV-seronegative.

The J gene is TRBJ2-2, the V gene TRBV5-1, with D maybe TRBD1 (5 bases). The CDR3 totals 14 residues. Germline CDR1 reads SGHRS; CDR2 reads YFSETQ. The V and J ends lost 1 base and 4 bases respectively, with 8 bases between them. The CDR3 protein is CASSLSRGTGELFF. The CDR3 DNA reads as TGCGCCAGCAGCTTGTCTAGGGGCACCGGGGAGCTGTTTTTT.

The CDR3 sequence is CASSAPRGTLYEQYF. The DNA for the CDR3 is TGTGCCAGTAGTGCCCCTCGAGGGACACTCTACGAGCAGTACTTC. This chain connects TRBV19 to TRBJ2-7, with D possibly being TRBD1 (6 bases). CDR1 LNHDA and CDR2 SQIVND come from the germline V gene (reference sequence). Trimming shortened V by 5 bases and J by 3 bases, and 17 bases separated the two germline ends. CDR3 size: 15 residues.

This chain uses TRBV20-1 with TRBJ1-1; D call uncertain. The CDR3 length is 11 residues. Germline V CDR1 and CDR2: DFQATT, SNEGSKA (reference sequence). V lost 6 bases to trimming and J lost 10 bases, with 15 bases between them. CDR3 in amino acids: CSAHQMPAAFF. CDR3 coding DNA: TGCAGTGCCCACCAGATGCCTGCAGCTTTCTTT.

The CDR3 DNA reads as TGTGCCAGCAGCTTAGGAAGCGGGAGCTACAATGAGCAGTTCTTC. Its protein is CASSLGSGSYNEQFF. The genes are TRBV7-7 and TRBJ2-1, with 8 bases aligning to TRBD2. This CDR3 has 15 residues. V shed 1 base, J shed 3 bases, and the junction held 2 bases outside the gene matches. Germline V gene data show CDR1 as SSHAT and CDR2 as FNYEAQ (reference sequence).

Details on this clone: Other nucleotide sequences in the sample specify the same CDR3. The rearrangement joins TRBV5-4 to TRBJ1-1; D unresolved. The germline CDR1 and CDR2 sequences are SGHNT and YYREEE (reference sequence). The CDR3 runs to 12 residues. V lost 0 bases and J 5 bases, leaving 5 bases between the germline ends. The CDR3 DNA follows: TGTGCCAGCAGCTTGGGGCGGACTGAAGCTTTCTTT. This translates into CASSLGRTEAFF.

The rearrangement uses TRBV19 and TRBJ1-1; tentatively, D is TRBD1 (6 bases). V lost 0 bases, J lost 5 bases, and 16 bases lay in between. The CDR3 extends over 16 amino acids. Per germline, CDR1 LNHDA and CDR2 SQIVND (reference sequence). For the CDR3, the DNA is TGTGCCAGTAGTATAGAGCCGACAGCCCAGGGGACTGAAGCTTTCTTT. Its translation: CASSIEPTAQGTEAFF.

The chain links TRBV19 to TRBJ2-7, with 8 positions matching TRBD2. Germline V lookup: CDR1 LNHDA, CDR2 SQIVND (reference sequence). The CDR3 contains 15 residues. The junction had 6 bases not matched to a gene; V was cut back by 3 bases and J by 2 bases. CDR3 in DNA: TGTGCCAGTAGTATCAGCGGGGGACCCGCCTACGAGCAGTACTTC. Amino acid sequence: CASSISGGPAYEQYF.

The rearrangement joins TRBV5-1 to TRBJ1-2; TRBD1 matches at 8 bases. Germline-derived CDR1 and CDR2 are SGHRS and YFSETQ. V was pared by 0 bases and J by 2 bases, with 6 bases of the junction left unmatched. The CDR3 extends over 16 amino acids. The CDR3: CASSLGKTGGNYGYTF. The CDR3, as DNA: TGCGCCAGCAGCTTGGGAAAAACAGGGGGAAACTATGGCTACACCTTC.

Only a few counts were recorded for this clone. V and J are TRBV7-2 and TRBJ1-4; 7 nucleotides match TRBD1. Germline CDR1 is SGHTA and CDR2 is FQGNSA. This CDR3 has 14 amino acids. V was pared by 5 bases and J by 9 bases, with 9 bases of the junction left unmatched. CDR3 nucleotide sequence: TGTGCCAGCAGCGGCCCTAAGGACAGGAAAAAACTGTTTTTT. This gives the protein CASSGPKDRKKLFF.

This chain uses TRBV7-2 with TRBJ1-1, with a possible D match to TRBD1 (6 bases). Trimming took off 2 bases at V and 4 bases at J, with 23 bases between the two ends. From germline, CDR1 is SGHTA and CDR2 FQGNSA. The CDR3 is made up of 18 amino acids. The CDR3: CASSLRVFTLQGTTEAFF. DNA for the CDR3: TGTGCCAGCAGCTTAAGGGTATTTACGTTACAGGGTACCACTGAAGCTTTCTTT. The full variable domain, with the rest looked up from reference TRBV7-2 and TRBJ1-1, is GAGVSQSPSNKVTEKGKDVELRCDPISGHTALYWYRQSLGQGLEFLIYFQGNSAPDKSGLPSDRFSAERTGGSVSTLTIQRTQQEDSAVYLCASSLRVFTLQGTTEAFFGQGTRLTVV.